One sample yielded the 31 T cell receptor beta chains listed below, sequenced in a study of T cell responses to AZD1222 COVID-19 vaccine. The assay was immunoSEQ multiplex PCR, and TCRdb's table has in-frame clones only and misses some. The sample consists of over 100,000 clones, about nine tenths of them appearing once. Sequences were derived from peripheral blood, sampled on day 0 of AZD1222 vaccination. All receptors come from an adult in good health.

The genes are TRBV18 and TRBJ1-1; D unresolved. The V end lost 3 bases, the J end lost 7 bases, and 15 bases lay between the germline ends. The CDR3 extends over 14 amino acids. Germline assignment: CDR1 KGHSH and CDR2 LQKENI. The CDR3 protein is CASSPQRPGGEAFF. In DNA, the CDR3 is TGTGCCAGCTCACCCCAGAGGCCGGGAGGTGAAGCTTTCTTT.

This chain uses TRBV6-2 or TRBV6-3 with TRBJ2-7; 8 positions agree with TRBD2. CDR1 MNHEY and CDR2 SVGEGT come from the germline V gene. This CDR3 has 14 residues. J was trimmed by 7 bases and V by 5 bases; bases with no gene match: 10. The CDR3 DNA sequence: TGTGCCAGCAGTCGCGGGGGGTTAGGAGAAGAGCAGTACTTC. Translation: CASSRGGLGEEQYF.

The chain carries TRBV5-1 and TRBJ1-2; D call uncertain. V was pared by 2 bases and J by 0 bases, with 8 bases between. The V gene's germline CDR1 is SGHRS and CDR2 YFSETQ. The CDR3 extends over 14 amino acids. In DNA form, the CDR3 reads TGCGCCAGCAGCTTAGGAGTAGCTAACTATGGCTACACCTTC. It translates to CASSLGVANYGYTF. The full variable domain, with the rest looked up from reference TRBV5-1 and TRBJ1-2, is KAGVTQTPRYLIKTRGQQVTLSCSPISGHRSVSWYQQTPGQGLQFLFEYFSETQRNKGNFPGRFSGRQFSNSRSEMNVSTLELGDSALYLCASSLGVANYGYTFGSGTRLTVV.

The chain has TRBV7-2 and TRBJ1-1; possible D gene TRBD1, 5 bases. Trimming took off 0 bases at V and 4 bases at J, with 9 bases between the two ends. Germline V lookup: CDR1 SGHTA, CDR2 FQGNSA. CDR3 length: 14 amino acids. CDR3 in DNA: TGTGCCAGCAGCTTAGCGGGGGGGGTCACTGAAGCTTTCTTT. Translated, it gives CASSLAGGVTEAFF.

In this sample, this clone turned up a few times. The V and J genes are TRBV6-7 and TRBJ1-1, with TRBD1 matching 8 bases. TRBV6-7 is placed among ORFs of uncertain function. The junction had 28 bases not matched to a gene; V was cut back by 7 bases and J by 3 bases. This CDR3 has 21 residues. The CDR3: CASTTNRTGMAGWGKYTEAFF. The CDR3 DNA follows: TGTGCCAGCACAACGAACCGGACAGGGATGGCTGGGTGGGGAAAATACACTGAAGCTTTCTTT.

The chain employs TRBV18 and TRBJ1-3; a possible D gene is TRBD1 (5 bases). The V and J ends lost 4 bases and 2 bases respectively, with 9 bases between them. Germline-derived CDR1 and CDR2 are KGHSH and LQKENI. This CDR3 has 14 residues. CDR3 residues: CASSRGQPGNTIYF. The CDR3 nucleotides read TGTGCCAGCTCACGGGGCCAGCCTGGAAACACCATATATTTT.

The genes are TRBV6-4 and TRBJ2-1, with a tentative D call TRBD1 (5 bases). The CDR3 has 17 amino acids. The V gene's germline CDR1 is MRHNA and CDR2 SNTAGT. Trimming removed 3 bases at V and 0 bases at J, with 15 bases between. The CDR3 region is CASSEGQGWSSYNEQFF. The DNA for the CDR3 is TGTGCCAGCAGTGAGGGTCAGGGTTGGAGCTCCTACAATGAGCAGTTCTTC.

The chain recombines TRBV7-2 with TRBJ1-5, with a tentative D call TRBD1 (5 bases). V was trimmed by 5 bases and J by 5 bases, leaving 10 bases between them. This CDR3 region has 13 residues. Germline V gene lookup returns CDR1 SGHTA and CDR2 FQGNSA. CDR3 DNA: TGTGCCAGCAGCCTAAAACAGGATCAGCCCCAGCATTTT. This gives the protein CASSLKQDQPQHF.

Concerning this clone itself: This sample also contains other DNA sequences that code for the same CDR3. V usage is TRBV19 and J usage is TRBJ1-1, with D hard to call. Germline-derived CDR1 and CDR2 are LNHDA and SQIVND (reference sequence). The CDR3 totals 11 residues. The V and J ends lost 6 bases and 0 bases respectively, with 2 bases between them. The chain's CDR3 is CASSLNTEAFF. The CDR3, as DNA: TGTGCCAGTAGCCTGAACACTGAAGCTTTCTTT.

CDR3 region: CAWSYRREGDYGYTF. The CDR3 DNA reads as TGTGCCTGGAGTTACAGAAGAGAGGGGGACTATGGCTACACCTTC. The chain recombines TRBV30 with TRBJ1-2, with D possibly being TRBD1 (6 bases). This CDR3 has 15 residues. From germline, CDR1 is GTSNPN and CDR2 SVGIG (reference sequence). Trimming cost V 2 bases and J 3 bases, with 16 bases left between them.

The genes are TRBV7-9 and TRBJ1-1; D not certain. Germline values: CDR1 SEHNR, CDR2 FQNEAQ (reference sequence). Trimming pared 4 bases from V and 4 bases from J, leaving 4 bases between. The CDR3 has 11 residues. The CDR3 protein is CASSSPTEAFF. The CDR3 DNA is TGTGCCAGCAGCTCCCCCACTGAAGCTTTCTTT.

The chain employs TRBV6-5 and TRBJ2-7, with a weak D call TRBD1 (6 bases). Germline V gene data show CDR1 as MNHEY and CDR2 as SVGAGI. There are 13 residues in the CDR3. The germline V and J ends were trimmed by 10 bases and 1 base, with 14 bases remaining between them. CDR3 residues: CAIVTGQSYEQYF. The CDR3 DNA reads TGTGCCATAGTGACAGGACAATCCTACGAGCAGTACTTC.

The rearrangement uses TRBV3-1 (or the pseudogene TRBV3-2) and TRBJ1-1, with D possibly matching TRBD1 (5 bases). The CDR3 has 13 residues. V gave up 0 bases and J gave up 11 bases, with 13 bases separating them. The germline gives CDR1 LGHDT, CDR2 YNNKEL (reference sequence). The CDR3 sequence: CASSQDAGAGAFF. CDR3 nucleotides: TGTGCCAGCAGCCAAGATGCCGGGGCTGGGGCTTTCTTT.

J is TRBJ1-3 and V is TRBV28; D call uncertain. Germline V gives CDR1 MDHEN, CDR2 SYDVKM. The V end was cut by 6 bases, the J end by 0 bases, with 9 bases between. The length of the CDR3 is 14 residues. This CDR3 is CASSVRSSGNTIYF. As DNA, the CDR3 is TGTGCCAGCAGCGTACGAAGCTCTGGAAACACCATATATTTT.

This clone was counted a few times. This chain joins TRBV18 and TRBJ1-6; D gene uncertain. The germline V and J ends were trimmed by 3 bases and 12 bases, with 15 bases remaining between them. CDR3 length: 14 residues. CDR1 is KGHSH, CDR2 LQKENI, per germline. CDR3 nucleotide sequence: TGTGCCAGCTCACCTCGGTCAGATGTTCAACCCCTCCACTTT. This translates into CASSPRSDVQPLHF.

The chain joins TRBV30 to TRBJ2-6; no definite D call. The CDR3 contains 15 residues. Germline CDR1 reads GTSNPN; CDR2 reads SVGIG (reference sequence). Deletions cut 1 base from V and 0 bases from J, with 7 bases between. CDR3 DNA: TGTGCCTGGAGTGGTTACAGCTCTGGGGCCAACGTCCTGACTTTC. It is translated as CAWSGYSSGANVLTF.

This clone appeared a few times. The chain has TRBV18 and TRBJ2-5, with D tentatively TRBD1 or TRBD2 (6 bases each). Trimming took off 6 bases at V and 2 bases at J, with 13 bases between the two ends. CDR1 is KGHSH and CDR2 is LQKENI in the germline V gene. CDR3 length: 14 residues. CDR3 protein: CASSQRGPQETQYF. In DNA, the CDR3 is TGTGCCAGCTCCCAACGGGGGCCTCAAGAGACCCAGTACTTC.

The J gene is TRBJ2-5, the V gene TRBV4-1, with TRBD2 matching 8 bases. V lost 3 bases, J lost 1 base, and 7 bases stayed unmatched. Germline V gene sequence: CDR1 MGHRA, CDR2 YSYEKL. The CDR3 loop spans 16 amino acids. The CDR3 loop reads CASSQSGTSLQETQYF. In DNA form, the CDR3 reads TGCGCCAGCAGCCAGTCCGGGACTAGTCTCCAAGAGACCCAGTACTTC.

A single count supports this clone. The chain has TRBV19 and TRBJ1-2; D might be TRBD1 (6 bases). Trimming cost V 8 bases and J 6 bases, with 16 bases left between them. In germline, CDR1 is LNHDA, CDR2 SQIVND (reference sequence). The CDR3 is 13 amino acids. The CDR3 reads CASRPGGFNGYTF. CDR3 DNA: TGTGCCAGTCGCCCGGGGGGCTTTAATGGCTACACCTTC.

The chain couples TRBV11-2 to TRBJ1-1, with 7 positions matching TRBD1. CDR1 is SGHAT, CDR2 FQNNGV, per germline. The CDR3 consists of 16 residues. The junction had 8 bases not matched to a gene; V was cut back by 4 bases and J by 0 bases. The CDR3 DNA is TGTGCCAGCAGCTCCCGCTTCGGGACAGTGAACACTGAAGCTTTCTTT. As protein: CASSSRFGTVNTEAFF.

This clone was recorded a few times. V and J are TRBV27 and TRBJ1-2; weak D call: TRBD1 (5 bases). This CDR3 region has 15 residues. Germline assignment: CDR1 MNHEY and CDR2 SMNVEV (reference sequence). The V end was cut by 6 bases, the J end by 6 bases, with 20 bases between. CDR3 protein: CASSPTPDRPNGYTF. CDR3 sequence (DNA): TGTGCCAGCAGCCCGACCCCTGACAGACCGAATGGCTACACCTTC.

The genes are TRBV7-2 and TRBJ1-2; D may be TRBD1 (6 bases). Trimming took off 1 base at V and 2 bases at J, with 14 bases between the two ends. The CDR3 length is 16 residues. Germline loops: CDR1 SGHTA, CDR2 FQGNSA. CDR3 coding DNA: TGTGCCAGCAGCTTAGGACCACAGGGCATAAACTATGGCTACACCTTC. Its protein product is CASSLGPQGINYGYTF.

The chain joins TRBV7-2 to TRBJ2-3; no firm D call. This CDR3 region has 13 residues. CDR1 is SGHTA, CDR2 FQGNSA, per germline. V gave up 4 bases and J gave up 5 bases, with 10 bases separating them. The CDR3 loop is CASSSHVGDTQYF. The CDR3 coding sequence is TGTGCCAGCAGCTCACACGTGGGAGATACGCAGTATTTT.

This clone has a single count. J is TRBJ2-7 and V is TRBV4-2; TRBD1 aligns across 9 bases. The germline gives CDR1 LGHNA, CDR2 YNFKEQ. Germline trimming cut 1 base from V and 4 bases from J; bases unmatched to any gene: 11. The CDR3 length is 17 residues. CDR3: CASSQGRLGTGTYEQYF. The CDR3 DNA reads TGTGCCAGCAGCCAAGGGAGGCTGGGGACAGGGACGTACGAGCAGTACTTC.

This sequence joins TRBV28 and TRBJ2-5; TRBD2 might be the D (5 bases). Trimming left V 2 bases short and J 4 bases short, with 11 bases between. The CDR3 length is 14 residues. Per germline, CDR1 MDHEN and CDR2 SYDVKM. The DNA for the CDR3 is TGTGCCAGCAGTTTAACGGACTCTCGAGAGACCCAGTACTTC. This sequence encodes CASSLTDSRETQYF.

This sequence joins TRBV10-1 and TRBJ1-3; D call uncertain. The CDR3 runs 14 residues. The V gene's germline CDR1 is WNHNN and CDR2 SYGVQD (reference sequence). V dropped 11 bases and J dropped 0 bases, with 14 bases sitting between them. In nucleotides, the CDR3 is TGCGCCCCCTCTGCCAGGACCTCTGGAAACACCATATATTTT. It translates to CAPSARTSGNTIYF.

The chain couples TRBV5-6 to TRBJ2-7; no clear D. Germline loops: CDR1 SGHDT, CDR2 YYEEEE. This CDR3 comprises 14 residues. The V gene lost 1 base and the J gene lost 2 bases, with 10 bases spanning the gap. The CDR3 DNA follows: TGTGCCAGCAGCTTGTTGCGCAAACCCTACGAGCAGTACTTC. This translates into CASSLLRKPYEQYF.

The chain links TRBV20-1 to TRBJ2-3; weak D call: TRBD2 (7 bases). Per the germline V gene, CDR1 is DFQATT and CDR2 is SNEGSKA (reference sequence). CDR3 length: 17 amino acids. The V end lost 3 bases, the J end lost 1 base, and 20 bases lay between the germline ends. The DNA for the CDR3 is TGCAGTGCTAGTGATCCGTGGGGGGGGGCAGGCACAGATACGCAGTATTTT. Translated: CSASDPWGGAGTDTQYF.

V gene TRBV19 combines with J gene TRBJ1-2; TRBD1 might be the D (5 bases). The CDR3 runs 12 residues. The germline CDR1 and CDR2 sequences are LNHDA and SQIVND (reference sequence). V gave up 5 bases and J gave up 6 bases, with 10 bases separating them. CDR3 nucleotides: TGTGCCAGTAGTTTCCAGGGAGATGGCTACACCTTC. The encoded protein is CASSFQGDGYTF. Full variable domain (missing parts from reference TRBV19 and TRBJ1-2): DGGITQSPKYLFRKEGQNVTLSCEQNLNHDAMYWYRQDPGQGLRLIYYSQIVNDFQKGDIAEGYSVSREKKESFPLTVTSAQKNPTAFYLCASSFQGDGYTFGSGTRLTVV.

The CDR3 region is CASRRGSPSGTDTQYF. CDR3 DNA sequence: TGTGCCAGCAGACGAGGGTCACCTAGCGGCACAGATACGCAGTATTTT. The J gene is TRBJ2-3, the V gene TRBV7-2; perhaps TRBD2 as D (6 bases). V lost 6 bases, J lost 1 base, and 17 bases lay in between. Germline V gene data show CDR1 as SGHTA and CDR2 as FQGNSA. This CDR3 contains 16 residues.

The rearrangement links TRBV6-5 to TRBJ1-6; D possibly corresponds to TRBD1 (6 bases). The germline V gene encodes CDR1 MNHEY and CDR2 SVGAGI. V shed 11 bases and J shed 4 bases, with 12 bases lying between them. This CDR3 has 13 amino acids. The CDR3 DNA reads TGTGCCGCCTCCGGACAGTATAATTCACCCCTCCACTTT. This codes for CAASGQYNSPLHF.